Presented here are 30 T cell receptor beta chains from one specimen sequenced in a study of blood T cell repertoires in COVID-19. The table came from immunoSEQ multiplex PCR; TCRdb's copy has only in-frame clones and leaves some out. The sample comprises some 120,000 clones, approximately 80% of which are singletons, and 3.5% to 4.5% rests with the top ten. The source material was peripheral blood. These receptor sequences come from a woman between 50 and 59 years old with acute or convalescent COVID-19.

This clone was picked up one time. V and J are TRBV5-4 and TRBJ2-3, with 10 bases that match TRBD2. The ends lost 4 bases at V and 0 bases at J; junction bases unmatched: 5. Germline CDR1 SGHNT, CDR2 YYREEE (reference sequence). The CDR3 has 16 amino acids. The CDR3 coding sequence is TGTGCCAGCAGCCCGACTAGCGGGCATAGCACAGATACGCAGTATTTT. Amino acid sequence: CASSPTSGHSTDTQYF. Full variable domain (missing parts from reference TRBV5-4 and TRBJ2-3): ETGVTQSPTHLIKTRGQQVTLRCSSQSGHNTVSWYQQALGQGPQFIFQYYREEENGRGNFPPRFSGLQFPNYSSELNVNALELDDSALYLCASSPTSGHSTDTQYFGPGTRLTVL.

This clone showed up just a few times. The gene calls are TRBV2 and TRBJ1-5, with TRBD1 identical over 9 bases. With 5 bases clipped from V and 9 bases from J, the junction kept 8 bases outside the gene matches. CDR1 and CDR2 from the germline V gene are SNHLY and FYNNEI. The CDR3 extends over 14 amino acids. CDR3 in amino acids: CASSTGGFMRPQHF. The CDR3 nucleotides read TGTGCCAGCAGTACAGGGGGCTTTATGAGGCCCCAGCATTTT.

This sequence joins TRBV12-5 and TRBJ2-2, with no clear D. Germline V gene lookup returns CDR1 LGHNT and CDR2 FRNRAP. CDR3 length: 15 residues. V was trimmed by 5 bases and J by 0 bases, leaving 10 bases between them. CDR3 bases: TGTGCTAGTGGTGTCGACACCTCGAACACCGGGGAGCTGTTTTTT. Translation: CASGVDTSNTGELFF.

The rearrangement links TRBV19 to TRBJ1-2; tentatively, D is TRBD1 (5 bases). V lost 6 bases and J lost 0, with 11 bases in between. Germline CDR1 LNHDA, CDR2 SQIVND (reference sequence). The CDR3 loop spans 14 amino acids. CDR3 coding DNA: TGTGCCAGTAGGCCAGGGACTACTAACTATGGCTACACCTTC. The encoded protein is CASRPGTTNYGYTF.

The chain is built from TRBV5-1 and TRBJ2-7; the D gene is possibly TRBD1 (5 bases). Trimming pared 4 bases from V and 2 bases from J, leaving 16 bases between. This CDR3 is 15 amino acids long. The germline V gene has CDR1 SGHRS and CDR2 YFSETQ. Written as DNA, the CDR3 is TGCGCCAGCAGCATTGGTGGGGCTTTACCCTACGAGCAGTACTTC. This sequence encodes CASSIGGALPYEQYF.

The rearrangement joins TRBV3-1 (or the pseudogene TRBV3-2) to TRBJ1-2, with 10 positions matching TRBD1. From germline, CDR1 is LGHDT and CDR2 YNNKEL (reference sequence). The CDR3 loop spans 13 amino acids. Germline trimming cut 1 base from V and 7 bases from J; bases unmatched to any gene: 0. The CDR3 loop reads CASSQGTGGGYTF. CDR3 bases: TGTGCCAGCAGCCAAGGGACAGGGGGTGGCTACACCTTC.

The chain has TRBV4-2 and TRBJ1-5; D might be TRBD1 (6 bases). Germline CDR1 is LGHNA and CDR2 is YNFKEQ. V lost 5 bases and J lost 3, with 14 bases in between. The CDR3 loop spans 15 amino acids. The CDR3 nucleotides are TGTGCCAGCAGCAGCCCCACAGGGAACAATCAGCCCCAGCATTTT. Its translation is CASSSPTGNNQPQHF.

The chain has TRBV18 and TRBJ2-1, with TRBD2 identical over 9 bases. The CDR3 covers 15 residues. The trim removed 2 bases at V and 7 bases at J, leaving 6 bases unmatched. Germline V gene data show CDR1 as KGHSH and CDR2 as LQKENI. The CDR3 region is CASSPGASGTNEQFF. CDR3 bases: TGTGCCAGCTCACCAGGTGCTAGCGGGACGAATGAGCAGTTCTTC.

This chain links TRBV7-2 with TRBJ2-5, with D hard to call. The CDR3 runs to 14 residues. V gave up 3 bases and J gave up 1 base, with 9 bases separating them. Germline V lookup: CDR1 SGHTA, CDR2 FQGNSA. This chain's CDR3 is CASSFSRFQETQYF. Written as DNA, the CDR3 is TGTGCCAGCAGCTTCTCCCGGTTCCAAGAGACCCAGTACTTC.

This clone has a handful of counts. The chain carries TRBV29-1 and TRBJ2-7; 7 bases are a match to TRBD2. There are 13 residues in the CDR3. From germline, CDR1 is SQVTM and CDR2 ANQGSEA. With V trimmed by 4 bases and J by 6 bases, 9 bases remained unmatched. CDR3 sequence: CSVVSDGGSEQYF. The CDR3, as DNA: TGCAGCGTTGTCTCCGACGGGGGGAGCGAGCAGTACTTC.

This clone was recorded a few times. The CDR3 nucleotides are TGTGCCAGCTCACCACGCCAGGGCCCAGATCAGCCCCAGCATTTT. Protein product: CASSPRQGPDQPQHF. V and J are TRBV18 and TRBJ1-5; possibly TRBD1 for D (5 bases). Trimming pared 1 base from V and 5 bases from J, leaving 12 bases between. The CDR3 spans 15 residues. Looked up from germline, CDR1 is KGHSH and CDR2 is LQKENI. Combining the CDR3 with reference TRBV18 and TRBJ1-5 gives the whole variable domain NAGVMQNPRHLVRRRGQEARLRCSPMKGHSHVYWYRQLPEEGLKFMVYLQKENIIDESGMPKERFSAEFPKEGPSILRIQQVVRGDSAAYFCASSPRQGPDQPQHFGDGTRLSIL.

This sequence joins TRBV29-1 and TRBJ2-1; 7 bases are a match to TRBD2. V shed 0 bases, J shed 1 base, and the junction held 6 bases outside the gene matches. The CDR3 is 16 amino acids. The germline V gene has CDR1 SQVTM and CDR2 ANQGSEA. Here the CDR3 reads CSVEDNRGGSYNEQFF. The CDR3 DNA reads as TGCAGCGTTGAAGATAATCGGGGAGGGTCCTACAATGAGCAGTTCTTC.

V is TRBV3-1 (or the pseudogene TRBV3-2) and J is TRBJ2-1, with D perhaps matching TRBD1 (5 bases). The CDR3 is made up of 14 amino acids. Trimming pared 5 bases from V and 2 bases from J, leaving 10 bases between. Germline V gene lookup returns CDR1 LGHDT and CDR2 YNNKEL (reference sequence). Here the CDR3 DNA reads TGTGCCAGCAGCTCAAGACAGCCCTACAATGAGCAGTTCTTC. Amino acids: CASSSRQPYNEQFF.

This rearrangement joins TRBV28 to TRBJ1-4; 8 bases line up with TRBD1. Losses at the gene ends were 5 bases for V and 6 bases for J; bases not matched to a gene: 8. Germline V lookup: CDR1 MDHEN, CDR2 SYDVKM. The CDR3 consists of 15 residues. The chain's CDR3 is CASSAWTGRDEKLFF. The CDR3 DNA is TGTGCCAGCAGTGCCTGGACAGGGAGAGATGAAAAACTGTTTTTT.

This clone was observed once. The V call is TRBV14, the J call TRBJ1-6; D uncertain. Deletions cut 0 bases from V and 14 bases from J, with 14 bases between. The CDR3 is 14 amino acids. Per the germline V gene, CDR1 is SGHDN and CDR2 is FVKESK. The DNA for the CDR3 is TGTGCCAGCAGCCAAGATTTCGGGGTGGGAACCCTCCACTTT. Translating it yields CASSQDFGVGTLHF.

This clone occurred once. V usage is TRBV5-8 and J usage is TRBJ1-2, with TRBD1 as a possible D gene (6 bases). The germline gives CDR1 SGHTS, CDR2 YDEGEE. The CDR3 is 15 residues long. V lost 1 base, J lost 7 bases, and 17 bases lay in between. The CDR3 DNA sequence: TGTGCCAGCAGCTTGCCCACAGTCAGGGGACGTGGCTACACCTTC. Translating gives CASSLPTVRGRGYTF.

This clone was seen once. The chain joins TRBV12-5 to TRBJ1-5, with D unclear. Germline-derived CDR1 and CDR2 are LGHNT and FRNRAP. This CDR3 region has 12 residues. Trimming took off 4 bases at V and 4 bases at J, with 5 bases between the two ends. CDR3 DNA sequence: TGTGCTAGTGGTTCTTATAATCAGCCCCAGCATTTT. The encoded protein is CASGSYNQPQHF. Full variable domain (remainder filled in from reference TRBV12-5 and TRBJ1-5): DARVTQTPRHKVTEMGQEVTMRCQPILGHNTVFWYRQTMMQGLELLAYFRNRAPLDDSGMPKDRFSAEMPDATLATLKIQPSEPRDSAVYFCASGSYNQPQHFGDGTRLSIL.

J is TRBJ2-7 and V is TRBV30; 7 nucleotides agree with TRBD1. The CDR3 loop spans 12 amino acids. Trimming took 1 base from V and 4 from J; bases not matched to a gene: 1. Germline CDR1 reads GTSNPN; CDR2 reads SVGIG (reference sequence). The CDR3 here is CAWSAGGYEQYF. CDR3 coding DNA: TGTGCCTGGAGTGCAGGGGGATACGAGCAGTACTTC. Combining the CDR3 with reference TRBV30 and TRBJ2-7 gives the whole variable domain SQTIHQWPATLVQPVGSPLSLECTVEGTSNPNLYWYRQAAGRGLQLLFYSVGIGQISSEVPQNLSASRPQDRQFILSSKKLLLSDSGFYLCAWSAGGYEQYFGPGTRLTVT.

The gene calls are TRBV2 and TRBJ2-7; possibly TRBD2 for D (6 bases). There are 12 residues in the CDR3. V dropped 7 bases and J dropped 0 bases, with 7 bases sitting between them. Germline assignment: CDR1 SNHLY and CDR2 FYNNEI. The CDR3: CASKGGSYEQYF. CDR3 DNA sequence: TGTGCCAGCAAGGGAGGCTCCTACGAGCAGTACTTC.

V is TRBV11-3 and J is TRBJ2-2; 7 bases match TRBD1. Germline assignment: CDR1 SGHNT and CDR2 YENEEA. V trimming: 5 bases; J trimming: 4 bases; junction bases outside the gene matches: 7. The CDR3 runs 15 residues. The CDR3 nucleotides are TGTGCCAGCAGCACTGGACAGGTGTCCACCGGGGAGCTGTTTTTT. Translation gives CASSTGQVSTGELFF.

Written as DNA, the CDR3 is TGCAGTGCCCATTCAGCAGATACGCAGTATTTT. Translating gives CSAHSADTQYF. V usage is TRBV20-1 and J usage is TRBJ2-3; D gene unclear. Germline CDR1 and CDR2: DFQATT and SNEGSKA (reference sequence). The CDR3 has 11 amino acids. V gave up 6 bases and J gave up 4 bases, with 8 bases separating them.

The genes are TRBV2 and TRBJ2-5; tentative D call: TRBD1 (6 bases). Germline V gene lookup returns CDR1 SNHLY and CDR2 FYNNEI. Between the trimmed V and J ends, which lost 3 bases and 5 bases, there was a span of 16 bases. This CDR3 comprises 15 residues. CDR3 loop: CASSEGPQRGETQYF. In nucleotides, the CDR3 is TGTGCCAGCAGTGAGGGGCCCCAAAGGGGGGAGACCCAGTACTTC.

The J gene is TRBJ1-2, the V gene TRBV7-9; D is perhaps TRBD1 (5 bases). The ends were cut back, 1 base at V and 10 bases at J, with 13 bases in the middle. This CDR3 is built from 13 residues. Germline lookup yields CDR1 SEHNR and CDR2 FQNEAQ (reference sequence). This CDR3 reads CASSLGQEGPYTF. DNA for the CDR3: TGTGCCAGCAGCTTAGGGCAGGAGGGGCCCTACACCTTC.

V and J are TRBV9 and TRBJ2-2, with 8 nucleotides matching TRBD2. With 2 bases clipped from V and 3 bases from J, the junction kept 3 bases outside the gene matches. The V gene's germline CDR1 is SGDLS and CDR2 YYNGEE. CDR3 length equals 15 residues. In DNA, the CDR3 is TGTGCCAGCAGCGTTGGAGCGGGAGACACCGGGGAGCTGTTTTTT. Translation gives CASSVGAGDTGELFF.

V usage is TRBV10-1 and J usage is TRBJ2-3; TRBD2 matches at 14 bases. After removal of 3 bases from V and 4 bases from J, the junction contained 6 bases not matched to a gene. The germline CDR1 and CDR2 sequences are WNHNN and SYGVQD (reference sequence). CDR3 length: 17 amino acids. CDR3 region: CASSDPGLAGGADTQYF. For the CDR3, the DNA is TGCGCCAGCAGTGATCCTGGACTAGCGGGAGGTGCAGATACGCAGTATTTT.

The V call is TRBV27, the J call TRBJ1-2, with a weak D call TRBD1 (6 bases). Germline loops: CDR1 MNHEY, CDR2 SMNVEV (reference sequence). This CDR3 contains 13 residues. Deletions cut 4 bases from V and 2 bases from J, with 8 bases between. As DNA, the CDR3 is TGTGCCAGCAGTTCCACAGGGAACTATGGCTACACCTTC. This encodes CASSSTGNYGYTF.

The chain employs TRBV5-1 and TRBJ1-1, with a possible D match to TRBD1 (6 bases). Germline V lookup: CDR1 SGHRS, CDR2 YFSETQ. V shed 0 bases and J shed 10 bases, with 10 bases lying between them. CDR3 length: 12 amino acids. The chain's CDR3 is CASSLEQGLAFF. CDR3 sequence (DNA): TGCGCCAGCAGCTTGGAACAGGGTCTAGCTTTCTTT.

The chain recombines TRBV25-1 with TRBJ1-2; perhaps TRBD1 as D (6 bases). Germline CDR1 is MGHDK and CDR2 is SYGVNS. This CDR3 is built from 16 residues. The V gene lost 1 base and the J gene lost 5 bases, with 17 bases spanning the gap. The DNA of the CDR3 is TGTGCCAGCAGTGAATCGGGGACATTACGTGATTATGGCTACACCTTC. It translates to CASSESGTLRDYGYTF.

This sequence joins TRBV27 and TRBJ2-5; possible D gene TRBD2, 7 bases. CDR1 and CDR2 from the germline V gene are MNHEY and SMNVEV (reference sequence). The CDR3 contains 15 residues. Trimming shortened V by 1 base and J by 5 bases, and 14 bases separated the two germline ends. The CDR3 nucleotides read TGTGCCAGCAGTTTATATAGGGGGGGCTTGGAGACCCAGTACTTC. This codes for CASSLYRGGLETQYF.

The J gene is TRBJ2-5, the V gene TRBV25-1, with 14 bases aligning to TRBD2. Trimming took 6 bases from V and 3 from J; bases not matched to a gene: 0. CDR1 and CDR2 from the germline V gene are MGHDK and SYGVNS. This CDR3 is built from 14 residues. In DNA form, the CDR3 reads TGTGCCAGCAGGGGACTAGCGGGGGAAGAGACCCAGTACTTC. Protein product: CASRGLAGEETQYF.